Listed here are 4 T cell receptor beta chains from one sample, sequenced in a study of shared clonotypes between healthy human individuals. Assay used: immunoSEQ multiplex PCR; TCRdb lists only in-frame clones, some missing. The sample lists approximately 720,000 clones, 92% occurring once. Naive-designated CD8 cells lacked CD45RO, were positively enriched for CCR7, and omitted terminally differentiated effector memory CD45RA+ cells. Sequences were obtained from naive CD8+ T cells sorted from blood. The receptors originated from a man aged 30-40 years in good health.

The genes are TRBV5-5 and TRBJ1-2; D might be TRBD1 (6 bases). CDR1 is SGHKS, CDR2 YYEKEE, per germline (reference sequence). This CDR3 has 19 amino acids. Trimming cost V 4 bases and J 6 bases, with 31 bases left between them. The CDR3: CASSVASPGQLLTKDGYTF. The CDR3 nucleotides read TGTGCCAGCAGCGTGGCCTCTCCGGGACAACTCTTAACAAAAGATGGCTACACCTTC.

As for this clone: Other DNA variants within this sample encode the same CDR3. The chain couples TRBV28 to TRBJ1-1, with D uncertain. Germline lookup yields CDR1 MDHEN and CDR2 SYDVKM. This CDR3 region has 12 residues. Trimming left V 3 bases short and J 1 base short, with 3 bases between. CDR3 sequence (DNA): TGTGCCAGCAGTTTGAGGAACACTGAAGCTTTCTTT. It encodes CASSLRNTEAFF. The full variable domain, completed using reference TRBV28 and TRBJ1-1, is DVKVTQSSRYLVKRTGEKVFLECVQDMDHENMFWYRQDPGLGLRLIYFSYDVKMKEKGDIPEGYSVSREKKERFSLILESASTNQTSMYLCASSLRNTEAFFGQGTRLTVV.

The rearrangement uses TRBV4-1 and TRBJ1-2; 8 nucleotides line up with TRBD1. CDR3 length equals 14 residues. Unmatched junction bases numbered 8, after V lost 3 bases and J lost 8 bases. Germline lookup yields CDR1 MGHRA and CDR2 YSYEKL. CDR3 in DNA: TGCGCCAGCAGCCATCCGGGACAGGTGGGGGGCTACACCTTC. As protein: CASSHPGQVGGYTF.

The chain links TRBV5-1 to TRBJ2-7; D not resolved. This CDR3 region has 14 residues. V gave up 0 bases and J gave up 0 bases, with 7 bases separating them. Germline loops: CDR1 SGHRS, CDR2 YFSETQ. CDR3 residues: CASSLDRYSYEQYF. CDR3 sequence (DNA): TGCGCCAGCAGCTTGGACCGCTACTCCTACGAGCAGTACTTC.